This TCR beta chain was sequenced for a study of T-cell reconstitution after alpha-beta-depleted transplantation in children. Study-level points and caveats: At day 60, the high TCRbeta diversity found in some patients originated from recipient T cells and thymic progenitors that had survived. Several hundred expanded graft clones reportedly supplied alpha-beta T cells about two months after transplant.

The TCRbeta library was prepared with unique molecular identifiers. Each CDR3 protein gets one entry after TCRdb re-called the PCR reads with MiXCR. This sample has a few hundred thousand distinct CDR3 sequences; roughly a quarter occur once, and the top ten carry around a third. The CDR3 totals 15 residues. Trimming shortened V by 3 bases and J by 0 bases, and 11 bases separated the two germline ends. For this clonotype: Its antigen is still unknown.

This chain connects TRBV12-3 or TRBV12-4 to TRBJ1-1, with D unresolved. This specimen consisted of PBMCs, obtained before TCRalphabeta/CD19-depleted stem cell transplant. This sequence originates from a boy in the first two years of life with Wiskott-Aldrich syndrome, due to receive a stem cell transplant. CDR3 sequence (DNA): TGTGCCAGCAGTTTGGAGTGGAGGGTGAACACTGAAGCTTTCTTT. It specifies CASSLEWRVNTEAFF.